This T cell receptor beta chain was found in a study of blood T cell repertoires in COVID-19. This clone has a single count. In terms of age and location, participants ranged from roughly 18 to 95 years and lived in around 22 US areas. Each participant's cohort was designated according to participant-reported clinical history. Study processing details: Reference gene primer amplification gave nucleated cell count estimates. TCRdb's copy holds only in-frame clones and misses some; the assay was immunoSEQ multiplex PCR. D and trimming come from the DNA, and the V and J calls and clone size come from that table. The data contain about 370,000 clones, roughly 90% of them singletons. The receptor was isolated from a woman aged 40 to 49 who had been exposed to COVID-19. Specimen: PBMCs or T cells enriched from blood (not recorded which).

The CDR3 spells CRIRGYTEAFF. CDR3 DNA: TGCAGGATCCGGGGTTACACTGAAGCTTTCTTT. The chain combines TRBV20-1 with TRBJ1-1; D uncertain. Germline V gives CDR1 DFQATT, CDR2 SNEGSKA (reference sequence). This CDR3 comprises 11 residues.